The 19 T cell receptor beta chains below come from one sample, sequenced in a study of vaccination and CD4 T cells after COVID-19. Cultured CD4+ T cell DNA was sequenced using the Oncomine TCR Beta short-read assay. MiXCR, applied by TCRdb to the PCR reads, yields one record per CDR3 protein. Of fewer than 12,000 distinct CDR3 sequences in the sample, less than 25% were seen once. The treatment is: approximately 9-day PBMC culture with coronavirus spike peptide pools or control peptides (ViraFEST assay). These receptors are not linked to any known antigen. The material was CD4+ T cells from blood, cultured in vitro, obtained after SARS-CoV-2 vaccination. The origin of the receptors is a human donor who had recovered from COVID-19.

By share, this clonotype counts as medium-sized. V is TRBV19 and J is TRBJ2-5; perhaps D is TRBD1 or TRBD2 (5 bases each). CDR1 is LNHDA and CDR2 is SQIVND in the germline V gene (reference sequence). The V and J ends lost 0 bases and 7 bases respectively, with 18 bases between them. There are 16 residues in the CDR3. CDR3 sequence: CASSIDGGEASWTQYF. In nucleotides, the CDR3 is TGTGCCAGTAGTATAGATGGGGGTGAGGCGTCTTGGACCCAGTACTTC.

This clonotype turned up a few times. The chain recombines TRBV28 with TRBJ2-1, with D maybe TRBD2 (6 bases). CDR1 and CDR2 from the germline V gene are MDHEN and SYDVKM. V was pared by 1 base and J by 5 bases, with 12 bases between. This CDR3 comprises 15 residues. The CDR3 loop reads CASSLLREVNNEQFF. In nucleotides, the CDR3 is TGTGCCAGCAGTTTATTGCGGGAAGTTAACAATGAGCAGTTCTTC. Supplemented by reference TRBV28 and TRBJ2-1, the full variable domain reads DVKVTQSSRYLVKRTGEKVFLECVQDMDHENMFWYRQDPGLGLRLIYFSYDVKMKEKGDIPEGYSVSREKKERFSLILESASTNQTSMYLCASSLLREVNNEQFFGPGTRLTVL.

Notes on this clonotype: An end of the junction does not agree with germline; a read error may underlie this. The CDR3 sequence: CGARDSVPGNTIYF. The CDR3 region has the DNA TGCGGTGCTAGAGATTCGGTTCCGGGAAACACCATATATTTT. This rearrangement joins TRBV20-1 to TRBJ1-3; no definite D call. Per the germline V gene, CDR1 is DFQATT and CDR2 is SNEGSKA (reference sequence). CDR3 length: 14 amino acids.

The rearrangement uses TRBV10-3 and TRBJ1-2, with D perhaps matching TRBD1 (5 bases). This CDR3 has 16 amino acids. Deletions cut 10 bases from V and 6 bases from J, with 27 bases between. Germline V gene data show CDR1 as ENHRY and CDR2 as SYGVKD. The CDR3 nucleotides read TGTGCCAGCTCTGCCCCAGGGAACCTCGAATTCCATGGCTACACCTTC. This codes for CASSAPGNLEFHGYTF.

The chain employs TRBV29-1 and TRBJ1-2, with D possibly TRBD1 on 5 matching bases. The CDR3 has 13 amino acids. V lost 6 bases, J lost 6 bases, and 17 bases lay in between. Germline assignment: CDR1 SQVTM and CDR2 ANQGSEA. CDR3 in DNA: TGCAGCGTCCAGGGAGGGGTATCGGATGGCTACACCTTC. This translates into CSVQGGVSDGYTF. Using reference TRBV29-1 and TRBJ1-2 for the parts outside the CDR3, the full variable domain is SAVISQKPSRDICQRGTSLTIQCQVDSQVTMMFWYRQQPGQSLTLIATANQGSEATYESGFVIDKFPISRPNLTFSTLTVSNMSPEDSSIYLCSVQGGVSDGYTFGSGTRLTVV.

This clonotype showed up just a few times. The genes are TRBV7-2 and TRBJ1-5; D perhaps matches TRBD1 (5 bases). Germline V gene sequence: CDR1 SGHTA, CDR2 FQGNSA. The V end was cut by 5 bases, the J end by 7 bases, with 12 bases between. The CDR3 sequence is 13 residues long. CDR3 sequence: CASSPQGGQPQHF. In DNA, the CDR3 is TGTGCCAGCAGCCCCCAGGGCGGGCAGCCCCAGCATTTT.

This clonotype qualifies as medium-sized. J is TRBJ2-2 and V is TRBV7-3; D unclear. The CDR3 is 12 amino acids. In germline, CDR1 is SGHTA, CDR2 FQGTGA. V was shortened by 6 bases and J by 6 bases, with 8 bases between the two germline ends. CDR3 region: CASRREAGELFF. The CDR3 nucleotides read TGTGCCAGCAGAAGAGAGGCCGGGGAGCTGTTTTTT.

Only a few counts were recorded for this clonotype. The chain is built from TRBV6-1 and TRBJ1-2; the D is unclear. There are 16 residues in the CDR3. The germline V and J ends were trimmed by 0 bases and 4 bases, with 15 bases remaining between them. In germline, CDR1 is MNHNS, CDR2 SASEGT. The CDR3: CASSEALAEAGYGYTF. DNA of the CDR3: TGTGCCAGCAGTGAAGCGCTAGCGGAGGCGGGCTATGGCTACACCTTC.

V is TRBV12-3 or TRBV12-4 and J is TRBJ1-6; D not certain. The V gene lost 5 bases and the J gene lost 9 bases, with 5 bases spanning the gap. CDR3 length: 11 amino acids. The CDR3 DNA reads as TGTGCCAGCAGTAATGGTTCACCCCTCCACTTT. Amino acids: CASSNGSPLHF.

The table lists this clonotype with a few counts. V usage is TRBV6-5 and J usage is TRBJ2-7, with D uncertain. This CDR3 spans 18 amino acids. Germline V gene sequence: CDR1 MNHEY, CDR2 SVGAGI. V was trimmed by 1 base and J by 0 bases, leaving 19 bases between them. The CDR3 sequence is CASSYLTAFGPSSYEQYF. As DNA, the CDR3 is TGTGCCAGCAGTTACTTGACGGCTTTCGGACCGAGCTCCTACGAGCAGTACTTC.

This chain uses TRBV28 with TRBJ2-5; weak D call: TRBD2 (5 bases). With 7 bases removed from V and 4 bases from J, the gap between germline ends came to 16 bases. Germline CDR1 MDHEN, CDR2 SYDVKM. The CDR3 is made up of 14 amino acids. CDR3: CASKGGLRGETQYF. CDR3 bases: TGTGCCAGCAAGGGCGGGCTTAGAGGAGAGACCCAGTACTTC.

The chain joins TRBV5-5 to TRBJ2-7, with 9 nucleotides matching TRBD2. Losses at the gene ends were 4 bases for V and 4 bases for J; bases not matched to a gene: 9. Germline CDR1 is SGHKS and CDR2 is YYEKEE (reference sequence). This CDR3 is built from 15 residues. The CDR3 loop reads CASSPLTSGLYEQYF. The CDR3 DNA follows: TGTGCCAGCAGCCCACTGACTAGCGGATTGTACGAGCAGTACTTC. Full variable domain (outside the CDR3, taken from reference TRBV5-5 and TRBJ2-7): DAGVTQSPTHLIKTRGQQVTLRCSPISGHKSVSWYQQVLGQGPQFIFQYYEKEERGRGNFPDRFSARQFPNYSSELNVNALLLGDSALYLCASSPLTSGLYEQYFGPGTRLTVT.

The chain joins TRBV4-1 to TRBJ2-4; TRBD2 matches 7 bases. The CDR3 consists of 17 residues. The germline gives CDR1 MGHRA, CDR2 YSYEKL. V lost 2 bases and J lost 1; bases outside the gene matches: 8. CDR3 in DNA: TGCGCCAGCAGCCAACCTCTAGCGGAGGTCGCCAAAAACATTCAGTACTTC. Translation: CASSQPLAEVAKNIQYF.

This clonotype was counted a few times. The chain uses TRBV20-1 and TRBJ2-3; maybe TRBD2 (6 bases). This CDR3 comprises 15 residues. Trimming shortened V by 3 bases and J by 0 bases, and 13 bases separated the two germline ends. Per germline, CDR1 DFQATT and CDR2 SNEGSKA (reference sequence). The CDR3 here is CSASGSPASTDTQYF. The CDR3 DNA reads TGCAGTGCTAGCGGGAGCCCAGCTAGCACAGATACGCAGTATTTT.

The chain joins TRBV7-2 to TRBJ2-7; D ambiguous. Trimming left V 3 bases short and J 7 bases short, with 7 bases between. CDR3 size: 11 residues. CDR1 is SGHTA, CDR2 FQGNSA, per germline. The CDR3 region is CASSFFGEQYF. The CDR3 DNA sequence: TGTGCCAGCAGCTTTTTTGGGGAGCAGTACTTC.

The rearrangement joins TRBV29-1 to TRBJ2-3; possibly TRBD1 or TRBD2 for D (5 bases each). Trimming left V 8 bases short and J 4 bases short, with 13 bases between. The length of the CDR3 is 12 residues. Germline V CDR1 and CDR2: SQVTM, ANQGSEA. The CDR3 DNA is TGCAGCTACGTCCCGGGGCCAGATACGCAGTATTTT. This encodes CSYVPGPDTQYF.

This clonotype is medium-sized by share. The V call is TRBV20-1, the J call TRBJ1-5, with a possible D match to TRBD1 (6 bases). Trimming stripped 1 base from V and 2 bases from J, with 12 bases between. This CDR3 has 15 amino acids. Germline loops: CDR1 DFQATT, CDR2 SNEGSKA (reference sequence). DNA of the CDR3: TGCAGTGCTAGAGGCGGGGGGCAGGGCAATCAGCCCCAGCATTTT. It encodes CSARGGGQGNQPQHF.

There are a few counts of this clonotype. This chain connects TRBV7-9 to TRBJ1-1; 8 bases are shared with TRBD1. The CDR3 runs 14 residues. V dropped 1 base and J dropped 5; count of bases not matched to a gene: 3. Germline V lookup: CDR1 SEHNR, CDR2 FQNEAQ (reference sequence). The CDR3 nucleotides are TGTGCCAGCAGCTTAGGGACAGGGCGAACTGAAGCTTTCTTT. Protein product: CASSLGTGRTEAFF.

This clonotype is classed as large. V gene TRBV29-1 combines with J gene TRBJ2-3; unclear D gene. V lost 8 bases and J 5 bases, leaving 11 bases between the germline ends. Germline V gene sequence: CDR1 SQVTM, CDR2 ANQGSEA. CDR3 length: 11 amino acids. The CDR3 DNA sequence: TGCAGCTTCTGGGGAATAGATACGCAGTATTTT. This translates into CSFWGIDTQYF.